The subject of this entry is one TCR beta chain. What it recognizes is unknown. The data are from a study of response to subunit inactivated influenza vaccine. Whole-study findings and limits: The authors suggested that few new T cells are recruited per seasonal influenza vaccination.

Germline-derived CDR1 and CDR2 are MNHEY and SVGEGT. The CDR3 spans 19 residues. Trimming at V came to 4 bases and at J to 4 bases, leaving 19 bases not matched to a gene. TCRdb called the RT-PCR reads again in MiXCR, with one record for every CDR3 protein. The data contain about 310,000 distinct CDR3 sequences, 21% of them singletons. This TCR was recovered from a man in his fifties or sixties who received an inactivated influenza vaccine. This chain links TRBV6-2 or TRBV6-3 with TRBJ2-4, with 7 bases fitting TRBD2. Source: PBMCs from blood, taken 21 months after vaccination. In nucleotides, the CDR3 is TGTGCCAGCAGTTCCCCCGGCACTAGCGCGGCCGGTAGAAAAAACATTCAGTACTTC. As protein: CASSSPGTSAAGRKNIQYF.